What follows is one T cell receptor (beta chain) and its context. Its antigen target is currently unknown. The record has no base qualities; no much larger clone is one base away. The trim is 9 bases for V and 1 base for J, with a gap of 6 bases between the germline ends. Reading from cysteine to phenylalanine, the CDR3 counts 11 amino acids. Only the CDR3 DNA stays, 33 bases, in frame from base 1. The germline V gene specifies KGHDR as CDR1 and SFDVKD as CDR2. Expansion of CD8+CD57+ cells had been shown by flow cytometry in the patients chosen for sequencing. Every patient had a diagnosis of severe acquired aplastic anemia based on International Study of Aplastic Anemia and Agranulocytosis and Camitta criteria. At the time blood was sampled, none of the patients had received any therapy. In the study, sorted CD4+ and CD8+ blood T cells from patients with severe aplastic anemia and from healthy subjects underwent deep sequencing of TCR repertoires. In the USA, patient enrollment took place under clinicaltrials.gov protocols 00001620, 01623167, 00001397, 00071045, 00081523 and 00961064. Ficoll-Paque density gradient centrifugation was used to isolate peripheral blood mononuclear cells. Before DNA was extracted, CD4+ and CD8+ T cells were sorted using either FACS or magnetic beads.

This record comes from a study of CD8+CD57+ T cells in acquired aplastic anemia (dated by TCRdb to the late 2010s). For the wider study: DNA extracted from sorted CD4+ and CD8+ cells had a mean of approximately 3.4 ug, with a range of about 0.19 to 27.4 ug. CD8+CD57+ expansion was defined as frequency above the mean frequency observed in healthy subjects.

TCR beta VDJ combination and CDR3 sequence profiling used genomic DNA as the template. TCR repertoire sequencing was run on an Illumina HiSeq 2000. The original methods were these. Repertoires were assessed using TRBV/TRBJ rearrangement plots, CDR3 size and DJ length profiles, and Simpson's diversity index. The most abundant DNA sequence in the deep sequencing data was taken as the immunodominant clone. CDR3 amino acid sequences were screened for sharing across subjects and compared with published repertoires and the VDJdb database. TCRdb handled the public reads itself, with Q25 trimming in fastp and clone calling in MiXCR, and kept productive beta chains. Duplicate CDR3 protein sequences are folded into a single record with the most common DNA and genes. These V and J calls rely on TCRdb rather than the paper's analysis. Across this sample there are roughly 150,000 distinct CDR3 sequences, with 47% seen only once. Approximately 3% of the sample goes to the ten largest clones.

Beyond this particular receptor, the publication reports: Patients and healthy controls showed no significant difference in CD8+ Simpson's diversity (P=0.060). Some 30 CD8+ CDR3 sequences were found to be shared between patients and controls, but these sequences appeared to be highly expressed in patients and within the immunodominant clones of the patients.

The sequenced sample consisted of sorted CD4+, CD8+, or CD8+CD57+ T cells (not recorded which) from PBMCs. The sequence links TRBV24-1 to TRBJ2-7; the D segment cannot be called with confidence. The source is a human donor with aplastic anemia. The CDR3 reads as follows: CATGSSYEQYF. The DNA is as follows: TGTGCCACCGGATCATCCTACGAGCAGTACTTC.